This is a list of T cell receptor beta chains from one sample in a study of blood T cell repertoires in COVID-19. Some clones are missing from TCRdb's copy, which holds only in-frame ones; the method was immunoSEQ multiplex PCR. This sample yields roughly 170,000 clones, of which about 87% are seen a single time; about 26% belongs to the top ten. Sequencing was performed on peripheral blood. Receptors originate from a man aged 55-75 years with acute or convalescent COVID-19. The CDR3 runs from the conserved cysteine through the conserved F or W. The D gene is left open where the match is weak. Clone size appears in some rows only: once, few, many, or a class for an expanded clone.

CDR3: CATSEAGPNTEAFF
DNA: TGTGCCACCAGTGAGGCAGGGCCGAACACTGAAGCTTTCTTT
D: .
length: 14
V: TRBV24-1
J: TRBJ1-1
size: few

CDR3: CASSLQAMTQHF
DNA: TGTGCCAGCAGCCTACAGGCCATGACCCAGCATTTT
D: .
length: 12
V: TRBV12-3/TRBV12-4
J: TRBJ1-5
size: .

CDR3: CASSRDTNTEAFF
DNA: TGTGCCAGCTCCCGGGACACGAACACTGAAGCTTTCTTT
D: .
length: 13
V: TRBV18
J: TRBJ1-1
size: .

CDR3: CASSVGARGTGELFF
DNA: TGTGCCAGCAGCGTTGGGGCTAGGGGGACCGGGGAGCTGTTTTTT
D: .
length: 15
V: TRBV9
J: TRBJ2-2
size: few

CDR3: CASLASAGPDTQYF
DNA: TGTGCCAGCCTTGCTAGCGCGGGCCCAGATACGCAGTATTTT
D: .
length: 14
V: TRBV7-2
J: TRBJ2-3
size: .

CDR3: CAISESESGQDYEQYF
DNA: TGTGCCATCAGTGAGTCGGAGTCGGGACAGGACTACGAGCAGTACTTC
D: TRBD1
length: 16
V: TRBV10-3
J: TRBJ2-7
size: once

CDR3: CASSFTGEEGYTF
DNA: TGCGCCAGCAGCTTTACAGGGGAAGAAGGCTACACCTTC
D: TRBD1
length: 13
V: TRBV5-1
J: TRBJ1-2
size: .

CDR3: CASSSKPSDRGYEQYF
DNA: TGTGCCAGCAGTTCCAAACCCTCGGACAGGGGGTACGAGCAGTACTTC
D: TRBD1
length: 16
V: TRBV6-2/TRBV6-3
J: TRBJ2-7
size: .

CDR3: CSGAGGQQETQYF
DNA: TGCAGCGGCGCGGGAGGCCAACAAGAGACCCAGTACTTC
D: TRBD2
length: 13
V: TRBV29-1
J: TRBJ2-5
size: .

CDR3: CASSVETGGSGEAFF
DNA: TGTGCCAGCAGCGTAGAAACAGGGGGGTCGGGTGAAGCTTTCTTT
D: TRBD1
length: 15
V: TRBV9
J: TRBJ1-1
size: .

CDR3: CASSGDFGINTEQFF
DNA: TGTGCCAGCAGCGGGGACTTCGGGATAAACACTGAGCAGTTCTTC
D: .
length: 15
V: TRBV5-6
J: TRBJ2-1
size: once

CDR3: CASSLQQGNNSPLHF
DNA: TGCGCCAGCAGCTTACAACAGGGGAATAATTCACCCCTCCACTTT
D: TRBD1
length: 15
V: TRBV5-1
J: TRBJ1-6
size: .

CDR3: CASRKGGTEAFF
DNA: TGTGCCAGCAGGAAGGGAGGGACTGAAGCTTTCTTT
D: .
length: 12
V: TRBV25-1
J: TRBJ1-1
size: few

CDR3: CSVQGADEKLFF
DNA: TGCAGCGTTCAGGGGGCGGATGAAAAACTGTTTTTT
D: TRBD1
length: 12
V: TRBV29-1
J: TRBJ1-4
size: .

CDR3: CASSPRTGAWETQYF
DNA: TGTGCCAGCAGCCCACGGACAGGGGCTTGGGAGACCCAGTACTTC
D: TRBD1
length: 15
V: TRBV5-6
J: TRBJ2-5
size: .

CDR3: CASNPRDRGTEAFF
DNA: TGTGCCAGTAATCCCCGGGACAGGGGCACTGAAGCTTTCTTT
D: TRBD1
length: 14
V: TRBV19
J: TRBJ1-1
size: .

CDR3: CASSWRGGRDTQYF
DNA: TGTGCCAGCAGTTGGCGGGGGGGGCGAGATACGCAGTATTTT
D: TRBD2
length: 14
V: TRBV27
J: TRBJ2-3
size: .

CDR3: CASSYSTPSDAYEQYF
DNA: TGTGCCAGCAGTTACTCGACCCCCAGCGATGCCTACGAGCAGTACTTC
D: .
length: 16
V: TRBV6-2/TRBV6-3
J: TRBJ2-7
size: .

CDR3: CASVPGQGRAYEQYF
DNA: TGTGCCAGCGTCCCGGGACAGGGGCGGGCCTACGAGCAGTACTTC
D: TRBD1
length: 15
V: TRBV6-5
J: TRBJ2-7
size: once

CDR3: CSVLWQNTEAFF
DNA: TGCAGCGTTCTTTGGCAGAACACTGAAGCTTTCTTT
D: .
length: 12
V: TRBV29-1
J: TRBJ1-1
size: .

CDR3: CASSLNWVTGVGNTEAFF
DNA: TGTGCCAGCAGCTTAAATTGGGTGACAGGGGTTGGGAACACTGAAGCTTTCTTT
D: TRBD1
length: 18
V: TRBV7-8
J: TRBJ1-1
size: .

CDR3: CASSQDPAVNTGELFF
DNA: TGCGCCAGCAGCCAAGATCCGGCGGTGAACACCGGGGAGCTGTTTTTT
D: .
length: 16
V: TRBV4-1
J: TRBJ2-2
size: .

CDR3: CASSPTGGGVYGYTF
DNA: TGCGCCAGCAGCCCCACTGGGGGGGGAGTCTATGGCTACACCTTC
D: .
length: 15
V: TRBV5-1
J: TRBJ1-2
size: .

CDR3: CATEGSTDTQYF
DNA: TGTGCCACGGAGGGTAGCACAGATACGCAGTATTTT
D: .
length: 12
V: TRBV10-3
J: TRBJ2-3
size: .

CDR3: CASSPDRDYGYTF
DNA: TGTGCCAGCAGCCCCGACAGGGACTATGGCTACACCTTC
D: TRBD1
length: 13
V: TRBV12-3/TRBV12-4
J: TRBJ1-2
size: .

CDR3: CASSGGRRVADTEAFF
DNA: TGTGCCAGCAGTGGTGGAAGGAGGGTCGCCGACACTGAAGCTTTCTTT
D: .
length: 16
V: TRBV6-4
J: TRBJ1-1
size: .

CDR3: CASSLGVGGIDEQYF
DNA: TGTGCCAGCAGCTTGGGAGTTGGAGGGATCGACGAGCAGTACTTC
D: .
length: 15
V: TRBV5-4
J: TRBJ2-7
size: .

CDR3: CASSSRQGNNSPLHF
DNA: TGCGCCAGCAGCTCGAGACAGGGAAATAATTCACCCCTCCACTTT
D: TRBD1
length: 15
V: TRBV5-1
J: TRBJ1-6
size: .

CDR3: CASRKKTGVNGAFF
DNA: TGTGCCAGTAGAAAGAAGACAGGGGTAAATGGGGCTTTCTTT
D: TRBD1
length: 14
V: TRBV19
J: TRBJ1-1
size: .

CDR3: CASSEPAGGSYNEQFF
DNA: TGTGCCAGCAGTGAACCCGCAGGGGGCTCCTACAATGAGCAGTTCTTC
D: TRBD1
length: 16
V: TRBV6-1
J: TRBJ2-1
size: once

CDR3: CATSDPRTATYEQYF
DNA: TGTGCCACCAGTGACCCCCGGACTGCAACCTACGAGCAGTACTTC
D: .
length: 15
V: TRBV24-1
J: TRBJ2-7
size: .

CDR3: CASSPTQGVSADTQYF
DNA: TGTGCCAGCTCACCTACTCAGGGCGTTAGTGCAGATACGCAGTATTTT
D: .
length: 16
V: TRBV18
J: TRBJ2-3
size: .

CDR3: CASSYSPGQSVTEAFF
DNA: TGTGCCAGCAGTTACTCTCCGGGACAGAGTGTCACTGAAGCTTTCTTT
D: TRBD1
length: 16
V: TRBV6-2/TRBV6-3
J: TRBJ1-1
size: .

CDR3: CAWSVGGNGYTF
DNA: TGTGCCTGGAGTGTGGGGGGAAATGGCTACACCTTC
D: .
length: 12
V: TRBV30
J: TRBJ1-2
size: once

CDR3: CASIQDSYGYTF
DNA: TGTGCCAGCATCCAGGACAGCTATGGCTACACCTTC
D: .
length: 12
V: TRBV6-6
J: TRBJ1-2
size: .

CDR3: CASSLAQNYGYTF
DNA: TGTGCCAGCAGTTTAGCCCAGAACTATGGCTACACCTTC
D: .
length: 13
V: TRBV12-3/TRBV12-4
J: TRBJ1-2
size: .

CDR3: CASSFGAYGYTF
DNA: TGTGCCAGCAGTTTTGGGGCCTATGGCTACACCTTC
D: .
length: 12
V: TRBV12-3/TRBV12-4
J: TRBJ1-2
size: .

CDR3: CASSPVTGPSSGANVLTF
DNA: TGTGCCAGCTCACCAGTAACAGGACCATCCTCTGGGGCCAACGTCCTGACTTTC
D: .
length: 18
V: TRBV18
J: TRBJ2-6
size: .

CDR3: CATSTGQLPLYGYTF
DNA: TGTGCCACCAGCACGGGACAGCTCCCCCTCTATGGCTACACCTTC
D: TRBD1
length: 15
V: TRBV15
J: TRBJ1-2
size: .

CDR3: CATSRGIQTQYF
DNA: TGCGCCACCTCGCGGGGGATTCAGACCCAGTACTTC
D: TRBD2
length: 12
V: TRBV23-1
J: TRBJ2-5
size: .

CDR3: CAGPPAGQVVENTEAFF
DNA: TGTGCCGGCCCTCCTGCGGGACAGGTCGTCGAGAACACTGAAGCTTTCTTT
D: .
length: 17
V: TRBV21-1
J: TRBJ1-1
size: .

CDR3: CSVVVSTYNYGYTF
DNA: TGCAGCGTTGTAGTTTCTACCTATAACTATGGCTACACCTTC
D: .
length: 14
V: TRBV29-1
J: TRBJ1-2
size: .

CDR3: CASSESGRETQYF
DNA: TGTGCCAGCAGTGAGTCAGGCCGGGAGACCCAGTACTTC
D: .
length: 13
V: TRBV2
J: TRBJ2-5
size: .

CDR3: CASSLVHVNYGYTF
DNA: TGTGCCAGCAGCTTAGTACACGTTAACTATGGCTACACCTTC
D: .
length: 14
V: TRBV7-2
J: TRBJ1-2
size: .

CDR3: CASSTGLAGVQYF
DNA: TGTGCCAGTAGTACGGGACTAGCGGGGGTTCAGTACTTC
D: TRBD2
length: 13
V: TRBV19
J: TRBJ2-4
size: .

CDR3: CASSPSVETQYF
DNA: TGTGCCAGCAGCCCGTCGGTGGAGACCCAGTACTTC
D: .
length: 12
V: TRBV6-2/TRBV6-3
J: TRBJ2-5
size: .

CDR3: CSVSLAGGPYNEQFF
DNA: TGCAGCGTTAGTCTAGCGGGAGGCCCCTACAATGAGCAGTTCTTC
D: TRBD2
length: 15
V: TRBV29-1
J: TRBJ2-1
size: .

CDR3: CASSPVRGLANTEAFF
DNA: TGTGCCAGCAGCCCCGTCAGGGGGCTCGCGAACACTGAAGCTTTCTTT
D: TRBD1
length: 16
V: TRBV9
J: TRBJ1-1
size: .

CDR3: CASSSQGRAIQYF
DNA: TGTGCCAGCAGTTCGCAGGGTCGGGCCATTCAGTACTTC
D: .
length: 13
V: TRBV6-2/TRBV6-3
J: TRBJ2-4
size: .

CDR3: CASSPPRQGANYGYTF
DNA: TGCGCCAGCAGCCCACCAAGACAGGGAGCTAACTATGGCTACACCTTC
D: TRBD1
length: 16
V: TRBV4-1
J: TRBJ1-2
size: .

CDR3: CASSDRVGGYTF
DNA: TGTGCCAGTAGTGACAGGGTCGGGGGCTACACCTTC
D: TRBD1
length: 12
V: TRBV19
J: TRBJ1-2
size: .

CDR3: CASSEARGTEAFF
DNA: TGTGCCAGCAGTGAGGCAAGGGGGACTGAAGCTTTCTTT
D: .
length: 13
V: TRBV6-4
J: TRBJ1-1
size: .

CDR3: CASRRQLDTEAFF
DNA: TGTGCCAGCAGGAGACAGCTAGACACTGAAGCTTTCTTT
D: .
length: 13
V: TRBV6-5
J: TRBJ1-1
size: .